The 14 T cell receptor beta chains below were found in one sample sequenced in a study of T-cell memory formation after mild COVID-19 (dated by TCRdb to the early 2020s). The receptor library was made with 5' RACE. The sequencer listed for this sample is Illumina NovaSeq 6000. Through fastp at Q25 and MiXCR, TCRdb rebuilt clones from the public reads, retaining in-frame beta chains. CDR3 protein duplicates are merged, each entry listing the most common genes and DNA. Present in this sample are 29,000 or so distinct CDR3 sequences, 15% to 20% of which were seen just once. The top ten clones comprise about 1.4% of the sample. Input material: PBMCs or a T cell subset sorted from them (not recorded which). The receptor source for this set is an adult who had mild COVID-19 (a few samples of this study predate the infection). The sample titles of this study are shuffled in the database, so cell type and time point are left out.

In this sample, this clonotype turned up many times. For the CDR3, the DNA is TGTGCCAGCAGCTTAGGACAGCAGAACACTGAAGCTTTCTTT. Its protein product is CASSLGQQNTEAFF. The chain employs TRBV7-9 and TRBJ1-1; a possible D gene is TRBD1 (5 bases). V lost 1 base and J lost 1, with 7 bases in between. Germline V gene data show CDR1 as SEHNR and CDR2 as FQNEAQ (reference sequence). This CDR3 is built from 14 residues.

This clonotype was seen at least ten times. V is TRBV6-2 or TRBV6-3 and J is TRBJ2-5; 12 bases are a match to TRBD1. V lost 2 bases, J lost 4 bases, and 2 bases stayed unmatched. The CDR3 is made up of 15 amino acids. CDR1 MNHEY and CDR2 SVGEGT come from the germline V gene. Written as DNA, the CDR3 is TGTGCCAGCAGTTACCCGGGACAGGGGGCAGAGACCCAGTACTTC. Translating gives CASSYPGQGAETQYF.

By share of the sample, this clonotype is medium-sized. This sequence joins TRBV29-1 and TRBJ1-5, with D unresolved. The CDR3 has 13 residues. The germline V gene has CDR1 SQVTM and CDR2 ANQGSEA. Trimming removed 4 bases from V and 0 bases from J, with 7 bases in between. CDR3 sequence reads: CSVAENSNQPQHF. CDR3 in DNA: TGCAGCGTTGCGGAAAATAGCAATCAGCCCCAGCATTTT.

This clonotype was counted ten times or more. The V and J genes are TRBV5-1 and TRBJ2-3; TRBD2 might be the D (6 bases). The CDR3 contains 15 residues. V gave up 6 bases and J gave up 6 bases, with 20 bases separating them. Germline V gene lookup returns CDR1 SGHRS and CDR2 YFSETQ. The CDR3 DNA is TGCGCCAGCATGCTTGCCCCCGGAGGGGCTGATACGCAGTATTTT. Its protein product is CASMLAPGGADTQYF. The full variable domain, with the rest looked up from reference TRBV5-1 and TRBJ2-3, is KAGVTQTPRYLIKTRGQQVTLSCSPISGHRSVSWYQQTPGQGLQFLFEYFSETQRNKGNFPGRFSGRQFSNSRSEMNVSTLELGDSALYLCASMLAPGGADTQYFGPGTRLTVL.

This chain links TRBV5-1 with TRBJ2-7; perhaps TRBD1 as D (6 bases). Germline CDR1 and CDR2: SGHRS and YFSETQ. The V and J ends lost 6 bases and 1 base respectively, with 14 bases between them. The CDR3 totals 14 residues. The CDR3 is CASTPGHLSYEQYF. DNA for the CDR3: TGCGCCAGCACCCCGGGACACCTATCCTACGAGCAGTACTTC.

The rearrangement joins TRBV7-9 to TRBJ1-2; D remains unclear. The V and J ends lost 2 bases and 5 bases respectively, with 12 bases between them. CDR1 is SEHNR, CDR2 FQNEAQ, per germline (reference sequence). CDR3 size: 14 residues. The CDR3 DNA is TGTGCCAGCAGCTTAAGTGGGGTGGAGTATGGCTACACCTTC. Protein sequence: CASSLSGVEYGYTF.

The sample holds many counts of this clonotype. CDR3 in amino acids: CASSLTTSGTNEQFF. The CDR3 bases are TGCGCCAGCAGCTTGACGACTAGCGGGACCAATGAGCAGTTCTTC. The rearrangement uses TRBV5-1 and TRBJ2-1; 11 bases align to TRBD2. This CDR3 region has 15 residues. With V trimmed by 1 base and J by 6 bases, 3 bases remained unmatched. Germline CDR1 SGHRS, CDR2 YFSETQ.

This clonotype was seen repeatedly, ten times or more. The rearrangement uses TRBV5-1 and TRBJ1-4, with D unresolved. The V end lost 6 bases, the J end lost 5 bases, and 14 bases lay between the germline ends. The CDR3 spans 14 residues. Looked up from germline, CDR1 is SGHRS and CDR2 is YFSETQ. CDR3 region: CASKGGLNNEKLFF. DNA of the CDR3: TGCGCCAGCAAAGGAGGGTTAAACAATGAAAAACTGTTTTTT.

This clonotype was detected ten times or more. The chain combines TRBV24-1 with TRBJ2-1; 9 nucleotides align to TRBD2. With V trimmed by 9 bases and J by 0 bases, 2 bases remained unmatched. CDR1 is KGHDR and CDR2 is SFDVKD in the germline V gene. There are 14 residues in the CDR3. CDR3 protein: CATAGGISYNEQFF. CDR3 in DNA: TGTGCCACCGCGGGAGGGATCTCCTACAATGAGCAGTTCTTC.

This clonotype was found a few times. The V and J genes are TRBV7-6 and TRBJ1-5; TRBD1 might be the D (6 bases). The CDR3 is 13 residues long. V lost 5 bases, J lost 4 bases, and 9 bases lay in between. From germline, CDR1 is SGHVS and CDR2 FNYEAQ. CDR3 loop: CASSRDINQPQHF. In nucleotides, the CDR3 is TGTGCCAGCAGCCGGGACATTAATCAGCCCCAGCATTTT.

Many counts were recorded for this clonotype. The genes are TRBV7-2 and TRBJ2-1; D is uncertain. The CDR3 covers 11 residues. The V gene lost 5 bases and the J gene lost 8 bases, with 7 bases spanning the gap. Looked up from germline, CDR1 is SGHTA and CDR2 is FQGNSA. The CDR3 loop reads CASSQAYEQFF. CDR3 DNA: TGTGCCAGCAGCCAAGCGTATGAGCAGTTCTTC.

This clonotype was seen many times. This chain joins TRBV11-3 and TRBJ2-1; D is uncertain. CDR1 and CDR2 (germline): SGHNT, YENEEA. Between the trimmed V and J ends, which lost 3 bases and 4 bases, there was a span of 4 bases. The CDR3 consists of 12 residues. CDR3 sequence (DNA): TGTGCCAGCAGCTTTAATTACAATGAGCAGTTCTTC. It yields the protein CASSFNYNEQFF.

The chain uses TRBV20-1 and TRBJ2-3; 8 bases line up with TRBD1. CDR1 is DFQATT, CDR2 SNEGSKA, per germline (reference sequence). Trimming cost V 2 bases and J 6 bases; bases outside gene matches: 10. The CDR3 length is 15 residues. The CDR3 loop is CSARPWQGALDTQYF. The CDR3 region has the DNA TGCAGTGCTAGACCGTGGCAGGGGGCTTTGGATACGCAGTATTTT.

There are many counts of this clonotype. This chain joins TRBV7-9 and TRBJ1-1, with D unresolved. There are 12 residues in the CDR3. Trimming removed 5 bases from V and 11 bases from J, with 15 bases in between. Per the germline V gene, CDR1 is SEHNR and CDR2 is FQNEAQ (reference sequence). Here the CDR3 reads CASSPERSRAFF. The CDR3 bases are TGTGCCAGCAGCCCCGAGCGGAGTCGGGCTTTCTTT.